This T cell receptor (beta chain) originates from a study of post-analysis software for immune sequencing data. Study observations and caveats: With TRBV5-6, TRBV5-1 and TRBV20-1 included, about five TRBV segments were more frequent in patients than in controls. Strong co-clustering by F measure was seen for same-batch samples. People with multiple sclerosis had a significantly lower normalized Chao1 diversity than controls did.

Carried by the TCR beta cDNA libraries were unique molecular identifiers. A population of 1 to 10 million T cells gave rise to roughly 0.5 million cDNA molecules. TCRdb processed the PCR reads anew with MiXCR; each CDR3 protein has one entry. The sample has roughly 400,000 distinct CDR3 sequences, roughly 38% seen once. Germline lookup yields CDR1 MDHEN and CDR2 SYDVKM. Deletions cut 6 bases from V and 2 bases from J, with 17 bases between. The CDR3 consists of 17 residues. Concerning this clonotype itself: Its antigen is not known.

The sequence derives from a girl aged 2 to 10 with multiple sclerosis. Sequencing was done on a sample of blood. The gene calls are TRBV28 and TRBJ2-6; a weak D match, TRBD1 (5 bases). The CDR3 region has the DNA TGTGCCAGCAGCCGTCCCTCCCAGGGTACTGGGGCCAACGTCCTGACTTTC. The encoded protein is CASSRPSQGTGANVLTF. The variable domain in full, completed from reference TRBV28 and TRBJ2-6, reads DVKVTQSSRYLVKRTGEKVFLECVQDMDHENMFWYRQDPGLGLRLIYFSYDVKMKEKGDIPEGYSVSREKKERFSLILESASTNQTSMYLCASSRPSQGTGANVLTFGAGSRLTVL.